This TCR beta chain was recovered during a study of metastatic and nonmetastatic thyroid tumors. Study summary: Repertoire comparison spanned blood and tumor or nodule tissue of malignant and benign thyroid patients.

Prior to thyroid surgery, none of the patients had received any treatment. TCRdb re-called clones from the PCR reads using MiXCR. Among about 15,000 clones listed, around 30% were seen once. J gave up 2 bases and V 2 bases, and 3 bases lay outside the gene matches. Germline CDR1 SGHRS, CDR2 YFSETQ. The CDR3 totals 14 residues. This clone has just a few counts. The sequenced sample was tumor tissue. This sequence was found in a female donor with papillary thyroid cancer or a benign thyroid nodule (not recorded which). Some clones in this sample may be carry-over from other donors' samples. V is TRBV5-1 and J is TRBJ2-7, with 8 bases lining up with TRBD1. CDR3: CASSFRGLPYEQYF. CDR3 DNA sequence: TGCGCCAGCAGCTTCAGGGGGCTGCCCTACGAGCAGTACTTC.